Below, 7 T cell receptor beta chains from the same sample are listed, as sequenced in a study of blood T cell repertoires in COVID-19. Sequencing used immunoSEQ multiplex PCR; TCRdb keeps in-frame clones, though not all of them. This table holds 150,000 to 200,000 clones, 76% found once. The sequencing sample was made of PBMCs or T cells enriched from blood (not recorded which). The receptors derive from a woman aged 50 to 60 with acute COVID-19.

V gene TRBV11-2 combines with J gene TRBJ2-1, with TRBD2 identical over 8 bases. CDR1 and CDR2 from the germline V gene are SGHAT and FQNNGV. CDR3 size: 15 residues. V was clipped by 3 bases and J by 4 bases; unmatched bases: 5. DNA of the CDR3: TGTGCCAGCAGCTTCAGGCGGGGGGAGTACAATGAGCAGTTCTTC. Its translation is CASSFRRGEYNEQFF. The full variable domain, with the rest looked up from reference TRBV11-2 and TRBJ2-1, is EAGVAQSPRYKIIEKRQSVAFWCNPISGHATLYWYQQILGQGPKLLIQFQNNGVVDDSQLPKDRFSAERLKGVDSTLKIQPAKLEDSAVYLCASSFRRGEYNEQFFGPGTRLTVL.

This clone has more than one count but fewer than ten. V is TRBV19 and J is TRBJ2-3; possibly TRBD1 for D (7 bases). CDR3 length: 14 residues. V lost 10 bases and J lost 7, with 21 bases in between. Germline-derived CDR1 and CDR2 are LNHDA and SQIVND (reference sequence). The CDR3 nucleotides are TGTGCCACCCACCACGGCGGGACAGCCTATACGCAGTATTTT. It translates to CATHHGGTAYTQYF.

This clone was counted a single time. Here the CDR3 reads CASSSPLAGGRNEQFF. The CDR3 bases are TGTGCCAGCAGCTCTCCTCTAGCGGGGGGGCGGAATGAGCAGTTCTTC. This chain links TRBV7-9 with TRBJ2-1; TRBD2 matches at 12 bases. Germline V CDR1 and CDR2: SEHNR, FQNEAQ (reference sequence). V was pared by 4 bases and J by 7 bases, with 8 bases of the junction left unmatched. The CDR3 consists of 16 residues.

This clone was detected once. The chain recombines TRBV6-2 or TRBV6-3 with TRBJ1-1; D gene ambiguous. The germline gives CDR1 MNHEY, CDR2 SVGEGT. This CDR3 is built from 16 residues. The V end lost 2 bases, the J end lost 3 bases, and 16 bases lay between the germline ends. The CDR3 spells CASSYVTIPRDTEAFF. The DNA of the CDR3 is TGTGCCAGCAGTTACGTCACCATACCGCGGGACACTGAAGCTTTCTTT.

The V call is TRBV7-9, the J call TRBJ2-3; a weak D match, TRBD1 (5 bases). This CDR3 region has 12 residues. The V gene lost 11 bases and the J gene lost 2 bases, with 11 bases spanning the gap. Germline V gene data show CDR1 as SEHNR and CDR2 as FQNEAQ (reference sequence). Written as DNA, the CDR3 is TGTGCCTCTGGGGCAGACACAGATACGCAGTATTTT. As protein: CASGADTDTQYF.

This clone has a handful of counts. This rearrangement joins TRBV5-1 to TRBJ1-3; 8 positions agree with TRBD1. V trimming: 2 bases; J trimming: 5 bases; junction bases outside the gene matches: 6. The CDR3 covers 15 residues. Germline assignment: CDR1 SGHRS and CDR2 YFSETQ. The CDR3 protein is CASSLGRQGRNTIYF. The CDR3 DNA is TGCGCCAGCAGCTTAGGCCGACAGGGGCGAAACACCATATATTTT.

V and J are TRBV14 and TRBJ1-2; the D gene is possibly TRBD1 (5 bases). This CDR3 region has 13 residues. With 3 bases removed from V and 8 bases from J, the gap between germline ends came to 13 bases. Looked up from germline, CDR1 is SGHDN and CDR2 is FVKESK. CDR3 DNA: TGTGCCAGCAGCCAGGGGCGTGAGTCGGGCTACACCTTC. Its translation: CASSQGRESGYTF. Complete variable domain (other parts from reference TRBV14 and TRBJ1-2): EAGVTQFPSHSVIEKGQTVTLRCDPISGHDNLYWYRRVMGKEIKFLLHFVKESKQDESGMPNNRFLAERTGGTYSTLKVQPAELEDSGVYFCASSQGRESGYTFGSGTRLTVV.